Below, 9 T cell receptor beta chains from the same sample are listed, as sequenced in a study of cytomegalovirus exposure and HLA in healthy donors (TCRdb year 2017). The protocol used for the library was the immunoSEQ multiplex PCR assay. For the multiplex PCR, a mixture combining 60 forward primers for TCR Vbeta segments and 13 reverse primers for TCR Jbeta segments was used. The source is immuneACCESS, and TCRdb retained only in-frame sequences with V and J called. Part of the clones is not carried over; for the studies checked, unresolved V genes explain less than half of this, and the remainder is unexplained. This sample gives some 110,000 clones in total; under 70% of them show up just once. About 1.5% of the sample is in the top ten clones. The material sequenced was PBMCs. Receptors originate from a man aged 18 to 30 in good health and CMV-seronegative.

J is TRBJ2-1 and V is TRBV28, with TRBD2 matching over 8 bases. Germline loops: CDR1 MDHEN, CDR2 SYDVKM. V was clipped by 5 bases and J by 10 bases; unmatched bases: 22. This CDR3 spans 18 amino acids. The CDR3 here is CASSLNPPAGDLEDEQFF. DNA for the CDR3: TGTGCCAGCAGTCTTAACCCGCCAGCGGGAGATTTGGAGGACGAGCAGTTCTTC.

The rearrangement links TRBV19 to TRBJ2-7; perhaps TRBD1 as D (6 bases). Trimming left V 5 bases short and J 4 bases short, with 18 bases between. There are 15 residues in the CDR3. Germline V gene lookup returns CDR1 LNHDA and CDR2 SQIVND (reference sequence). The CDR3 here is CASSGRGSSRYEQYF. The CDR3 DNA sequence: TGTGCCAGTAGTGGCAGGGGTTCCTCTCGGTACGAGCAGTACTTC.

The V call is TRBV6-5, the J call TRBJ2-1, with TRBD2 matching over 8 bases. CDR3 length: 15 amino acids. With V trimmed by 1 base and J by 7 bases, 6 bases remained unmatched. Germline CDR1 is MNHEY and CDR2 is SVGAGI. CDR3 residues: CASSYLAGGGNEQFF. In DNA, the CDR3 is TGTGCCAGCAGTTACTTGGCGGGAGGCGGGAATGAGCAGTTCTTC.

This chain uses TRBV4-3 with TRBJ2-1, with TRBD1 matching over 7 bases. V lost 4 bases and J lost 0; bases outside the gene matches: 9. The CDR3 is 17 amino acids. Germline CDR1 LGHNA, CDR2 YSLEER. The CDR3 loop is CASSRRTGTSSYNEQFF. The CDR3 nucleotides read TGCGCCAGCAGCCGCCGGACAGGCACTAGCTCCTACAATGAGCAGTTCTTC.

The gene calls are TRBV28 and TRBJ2-5, with TRBD2 matching 8 bases. V was pared by 2 bases and J by 4 bases, with 6 bases of the junction left unmatched. Germline CDR1 and CDR2: MDHEN and SYDVKM. This CDR3 is 15 amino acids long. The CDR3 DNA reads TGTGCCAGCAGTTTAATTCCGGGGGGGCCAGAGACCCAGTACTTC. It encodes CASSLIPGGPETQYF.

V is TRBV6-1 and J is TRBJ2-1; TRBD2 matches at 8 bases. V lost 4 bases, J lost 6 bases, and 11 bases stayed unmatched. CDR1 is MNHNS, CDR2 SASEGT, per germline. The CDR3 sequence is 16 residues long. The CDR3 nucleotides are TGTGCCAGCAGTGTATTAGCGGGGAGACGGGGCAATGAGCAGTTCTTC. Its protein is CASSVLAGRRGNEQFF.

The rearrangement uses TRBV5-1 and TRBJ1-2, with D unresolved. The CDR3 is 14 residues long. V lost 4 bases, J lost 0 bases, and 10 bases lay in between. Germline CDR1 reads SGHRS; CDR2 reads YFSETQ. The CDR3 here is CASSLDGANYGYTF. For the CDR3, the DNA is TGCGCCAGCAGCCTGGACGGAGCTAACTATGGCTACACCTTC.

The chain is built from TRBV9 and TRBJ1-1, with TRBD1 matching over 7 bases. Unmatched junction bases numbered 5, after V lost 4 bases and J lost 5 bases. The CDR3 is made up of 13 amino acids. Germline V gene data show CDR1 as SGDLS and CDR2 as YYNGEE. CDR3 bases: TGTGCCAGCAGCCGGGCACAGGGGACTGAAGCTTTCTTT. It yields the protein CASSRAQGTEAFF.

This clone appeared a few times. This sequence joins TRBV4-1 and TRBJ2-1, with 7 bases fitting TRBD1. This CDR3 comprises 17 residues. Germline loops: CDR1 MGHRA, CDR2 YSYEKL. Trimming cost V 3 bases and J 0 bases; bases outside gene matches: 8. This CDR3 is CASSHTTGDSSYNEQFF. As DNA, the CDR3 is TGCGCCAGCAGCCATACTACAGGGGACAGCTCCTACAATGAGCAGTTCTTC.